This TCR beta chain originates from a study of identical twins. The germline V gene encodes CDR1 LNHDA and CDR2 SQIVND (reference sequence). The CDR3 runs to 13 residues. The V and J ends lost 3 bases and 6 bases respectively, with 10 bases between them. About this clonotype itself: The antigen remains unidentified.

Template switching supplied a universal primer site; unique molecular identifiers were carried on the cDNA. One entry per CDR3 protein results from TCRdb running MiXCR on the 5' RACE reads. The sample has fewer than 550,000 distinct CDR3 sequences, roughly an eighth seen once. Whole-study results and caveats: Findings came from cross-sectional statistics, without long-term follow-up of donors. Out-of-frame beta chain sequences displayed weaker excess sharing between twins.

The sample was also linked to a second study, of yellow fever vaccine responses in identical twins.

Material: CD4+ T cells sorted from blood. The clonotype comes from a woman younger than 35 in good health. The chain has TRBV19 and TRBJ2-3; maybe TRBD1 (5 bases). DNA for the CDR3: TGTGCCAGTAGTATGTGGGGCTCGGATACGCAGTATTTT. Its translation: CASSMWGSDTQYF.